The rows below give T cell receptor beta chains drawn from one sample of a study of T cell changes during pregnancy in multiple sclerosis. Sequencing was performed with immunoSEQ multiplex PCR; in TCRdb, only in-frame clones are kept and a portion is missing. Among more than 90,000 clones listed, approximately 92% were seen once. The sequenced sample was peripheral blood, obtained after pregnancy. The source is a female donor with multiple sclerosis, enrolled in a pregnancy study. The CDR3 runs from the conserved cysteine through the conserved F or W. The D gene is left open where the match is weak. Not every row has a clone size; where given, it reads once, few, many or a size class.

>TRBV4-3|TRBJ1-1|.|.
TGCGCCAGCAGCCAAGATTGGTCGGGGACAGAAGCTTTCTTT
CASSQDWSGTEAFF
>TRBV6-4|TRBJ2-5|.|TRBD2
TGTGCCAGCAGTGAGGGGAGCGGGGGACCGGAGACCCAGTACTTC
CASSEGSGGPETQYF
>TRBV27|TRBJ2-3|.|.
TGTGCCAGCAGTCGGGGTACAGATACGCAGTATTTT
CASSRGTDTQYF
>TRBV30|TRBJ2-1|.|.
TGTGCCTGGATTCCGGGCCTCACTAGACGATACTACAATGAGCAGTTCTTC
CAWIPGLTRRYYNEQFF
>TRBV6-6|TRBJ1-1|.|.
TGTGCCAGCAGTTCCCAAGGACAGATCAGGGCTGAAGCTTTCTTT
CASSSQGQIRAEAFF
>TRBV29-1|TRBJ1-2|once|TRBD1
TGCAGCGTCCGGGACAGGGGCCAGGCTGGCTACACCTTC
CSVRDRGQAGYTF
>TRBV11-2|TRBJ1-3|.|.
TGTGCCAGCAGCTTCCCACAGGCTCACTCTGGAAACACCATATATTTT
CASSFPQAHSGNTIYF
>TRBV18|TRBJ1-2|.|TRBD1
TGTGCCAGCTCACCACGGCCGGACAGGGTATTCTACACCTTC
CASSPRPDRVFYTF
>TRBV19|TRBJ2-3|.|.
TGTGCCAGTAGTCCGCGTACTAGCACAGATACGCAGTATTTT
CASSPRTSTDTQYF
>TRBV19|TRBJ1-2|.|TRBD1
TGTGCCAGTAGTATAGATGTATCGGACAGGGGTAGGGGCTACACCTTC
CASSIDVSDRGRGYTF
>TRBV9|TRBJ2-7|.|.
TGTGCCAGCAGCGTAGCGGATACAGGGTTACTCTACGAGCAGTACTTC
CASSVADTGLLYEQYF
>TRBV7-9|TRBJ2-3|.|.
TGTGCCAGCAGCCCCCACTGGACTCTGTATACGCAGTATTTT
CASSPHWTLYTQYF